These 21 T cell receptor beta chains came from one sample sequenced in a study of blood T cell repertoires in COVID-19. Libraries were prepared by immunoSEQ multiplex PCR; TCRdb keeps only in-frame clonotypes and omits some of them. The sample records some 520,000 clones, 85% to 90% being singletons. Sample: peripheral blood. Receptors were obtained from a man aged 18 to 29 with COVID-19, enrolled during active disease.

This rearrangement joins TRBV19 to TRBJ2-1, with 16 positions matching TRBD2. The V segment lost 10 bases and the J segment 8 bases; nucleotides outside the gene matches: 11. There are 16 residues in the CDR3. The germline V gene encodes CDR1 LNHDA and CDR2 SQIVND (reference sequence). The chain's CDR3 is CATGTSGGAFGDEQFF. DNA for the CDR3: TGTGCCACCGGGACTAGCGGGGGGGCTTTTGGAGATGAGCAGTTCTTC.

V is TRBV5-6 and J is TRBJ1-1, with 12 positions matching TRBD1. The CDR3 runs to 16 residues. Per germline, CDR1 SGHDT and CDR2 YYEEEE. After removal of 5 bases from V and 6 bases from J, the junction contained 11 bases not matched to a gene. The CDR3 DNA reads TGTGCCAGCAGGACCGCCGGGACAGGGGGCCGCTCTGAAGCTTTCTTT. Its translation: CASRTAGTGGRSEAFF.

The rearrangement uses TRBV19 and TRBJ2-3; 7 nucleotides align to TRBD1. The CDR3 consists of 16 residues. Trimming removed 1 base from V and 2 bases from J; junction bases left unmatched: 6. The germline CDR1 and CDR2 sequences are LNHDA and SQIVND (reference sequence). CDR3 DNA: TGTGCCAGTAGTATAGCTTGGACAGGAAACACAGATACGCAGTATTTT. Its protein product is CASSIAWTGNTDTQYF.

This chain connects TRBV4-1 to TRBJ1-3, with 8 bases matching TRBD1. The CDR3 has 14 amino acids. Trimming cost V 1 base and J 7 bases; bases outside gene matches: 3. From germline, CDR1 is MGHRA and CDR2 YSYEKL. CDR3 sequence: CASSQGQGANTIYF. The CDR3 bases are TGCGCCAGCAGCCAAGGGCAGGGGGCGAACACCATATATTTT.

The sample holds one count of this clone. V gene TRBV5-1 combines with J gene TRBJ2-3; 8 bases map to TRBD1. The V segment lost 4 bases and the J segment 6 bases; nucleotides outside the gene matches: 4. The CDR3 has 13 residues. Germline lookup yields CDR1 SGHRS and CDR2 YFSETQ. The CDR3 DNA reads TGCGCCAGCAGCGTGCGACAGGGGGATACGCAGTATTTT. Translating it yields CASSVRQGDTQYF.

As for this clone: A read error may account for a junction end that differs from germline. This rearrangement joins TRBV7-8 to TRBJ2-3; 9 positions agree with TRBD2. The CDR3 runs to 16 residues. The germline gives CDR1 SGHVS, CDR2 FQNEAQ. Here the CDR3 reads CASSLALAGSTYTQYF. The CDR3 bases are TGTGCCAGCAGCTTAGCACTAGCGGGTAGCACATATACGCAGTATTTT.

The chain links TRBV7-9 to TRBJ1-4, with TRBD1 matching over 7 bases. The length of the CDR3 is 15 residues. The V segment lost 2 bases and the J segment 8 bases; nucleotides outside the gene matches: 8. Germline CDR1 and CDR2: SEHNR and FQNEAQ (reference sequence). CDR3 sequence: CASSLWRGGREKLFF. The CDR3 DNA follows: TGTGCCAGCAGCTTATGGAGAGGGGGCAGGGAAAAACTGTTTTTT. The entire variable domain, with the rest obtained from reference TRBV7-9 and TRBJ1-4, is as follows: DTGVSQNPRHKITKRGQNVTFRCDPISEHNRLYWYRQTLGQGPEFLTYFQNEAQLEKSRLLSDRFSAERPKGSFSTLEIQRTEQGDSAMYLCASSLWRGGREKLFFGSGTQLSVL.

This clone is a singleton in its sample. This chain joins TRBV30 and TRBJ1-4; 10 bases map to TRBD1. CDR1 is GTSNPN, CDR2 SVGIG, per germline (reference sequence). This CDR3 has 14 residues. V was clipped by 3 bases and J by 7 bases; unmatched bases: 5. CDR3 protein: CAWRDRGNCEKLFF. The DNA of the CDR3 is TGTGCCTGGAGGGACAGGGGGAATTGTGAAAAACTGTTTTTT.

The chain uses TRBV2 and TRBJ2-1; 9 nucleotides match TRBD2. V was clipped by 4 bases and J by 10 bases; unmatched bases: 8. This CDR3 is built from 14 residues. Germline CDR1 and CDR2: SNHLY and FYNNEI. CDR3 region: CASSAQREVREQFF. The CDR3 DNA sequence: TGTGCCAGCAGTGCCCAGCGGGAGGTTCGGGAGCAGTTCTTC.

This clone was detected only once. The rearrangement links TRBV27 to TRBJ1-6, with D possibly being TRBD1 (5 bases). CDR1 and CDR2 (germline): MNHEY, SMNVEV (reference sequence). Trimming left V 1 base short and J 7 bases short, with 11 bases between. The CDR3 runs to 15 residues. The CDR3 sequence: CASSLLAGLNSPLHF. Written as DNA, the CDR3 is TGTGCCAGCAGTTTATTGGCAGGGTTAAATTCACCCCTCCACTTT.

The V gene is TRBV18, the J gene TRBJ2-7; D is possibly TRBD1 (6 bases). V lost 6 bases and J lost 7, with 13 bases in between. The CDR3 consists of 12 residues. The germline V gene has CDR1 KGHSH and CDR2 LQKENI. CDR3 amino acids: CASSRGGAEQYF. The CDR3 DNA is TGTGCCAGCTCCAGAGGGGGTGCGGAGCAGTACTTC.

The chain joins TRBV4-1 to TRBJ2-7; TRBD1 is a possible D gene (6 bases). The CDR3 contains 15 residues. Germline CDR1 reads MGHRA; CDR2 reads YSYEKL. The V and J ends lost 0 bases and 0 bases respectively, with 9 bases between them. For the CDR3, the DNA is TGCGCCAGCAGCCAAGACAGGACAGTCTCCTACGAGCAGTACTTC. This codes for CASSQDRTVSYEQYF.

The chain uses TRBV29-1 and TRBJ2-1; D gene uncertain. Trimming stripped 8 bases from V and 0 bases from J, with 8 bases between. The CDR3 loop spans 12 amino acids. The germline V gene encodes CDR1 SQVTM and CDR2 ANQGSEA. The CDR3 region is CSTRSSYNEQFF. DNA for the CDR3: TGCAGCACGCGGAGCTCCTACAATGAGCAGTTCTTC.

This chain joins TRBV4-2 and TRBJ2-3; 11 bases are a match to TRBD2. V shed 5 bases and J 3 bases; nucleotides not matched to a gene: 10. The CDR3 totals 17 residues. Per germline, CDR1 LGHNA and CDR2 YNFKEQ. Here the CDR3 DNA reads TGTGCCAGCAGCTATCGAGGTAGCGGGGGGGAAACAGATACGCAGTATTTT. Translated, it gives CASSYRGSGGETDTQYF.

This clone was recorded only once. The V call is TRBV6-5, the J call TRBJ1-4; 7 nucleotides line up with TRBD1. Trimming at V came to 2 bases and at J to 7 bases, leaving 4 bases not matched to a gene. Germline CDR1 and CDR2: MNHEY and SVGAGI. This CDR3 has 14 amino acids. As DNA, the CDR3 is TGTGCCAGCAGTTACGAGGGGGCGGGTGAAAAACTGTTTTTT. Its translation is CASSYEGAGEKLFF.

This chain connects TRBV19 to TRBJ1-3; 8 positions match TRBD1. Germline V gene sequence: CDR1 LNHDA, CDR2 SQIVND (reference sequence). J was trimmed by 3 bases and V by 3 bases; bases with no gene match: 4. This CDR3 is 15 amino acids long. DNA of the CDR3: TGTGCCAGTAGTATGGGCAGGGGGCTTGGAAACACCATATATTTT. This sequence encodes CASSMGRGLGNTIYF.

The CDR3 bases are TGTGCCAGCAGCCCACGGACAGGCGAAAAACTGTTTTTT. This gives the protein CASSPRTGEKLFF. V gene TRBV7-6 combines with J gene TRBJ1-4; 7 bases are a match to TRBD1. Germline CDR1 and CDR2: SGHVS and FNYEAQ. CDR3 length: 13 residues. Trimming cost V 5 bases and J 8 bases; bases outside gene matches: 5.

The chain uses TRBV2 and TRBJ2-3, with D hard to call. Germline values: CDR1 SNHLY, CDR2 FYNNEI. This CDR3 is built from 12 residues. The germline V and J ends were trimmed by 6 bases and 2 bases, with 6 bases remaining between them. The CDR3 protein is CASRTYTDTQYF. DNA of the CDR3: TGTGCCAGCAGGACATACACAGATACGCAGTATTTT.

The rearrangement uses TRBV18 and TRBJ1-5, with TRBD1 identical over 9 bases. The CDR3 consists of 15 residues. Trimming at V came to 5 bases and at J to 2 bases, leaving 4 bases not matched to a gene. Germline V gene sequence: CDR1 KGHSH, CDR2 LQKENI. This chain's CDR3 is CASSATGGGNQPQHF. Written as DNA, the CDR3 is TGTGCCAGCTCAGCGACAGGGGGGGGCAATCAGCCCCAGCATTTT.

The V and J genes are TRBV5-6 and TRBJ1-1; D unresolved. The length of the CDR3 is 13 residues. V lost 3 bases, J lost 11 bases, and 17 bases lay in between. The germline CDR1 and CDR2 sequences are SGHDT and YYEEEE. The CDR3 nucleotides are TGTGCCAGCAGCTCCCTCTCTTCCGCGAGCGCTTTCTTT. Encoded protein: CASSSLSSASAFF.

The chain combines TRBV27 with TRBJ1-5; 7 bases are shared with TRBD1. CDR1 is MNHEY and CDR2 is SMNVEV in the germline V gene (reference sequence). The CDR3 is 13 residues long. The trim removed 5 bases at V and 4 bases at J, leaving 2 bases unmatched. The CDR3 region has the DNA TGTGCCAGCAGTATCAGGGGGAATCAGCCCCAGCATTTT. Translation: CASSIRGNQPQHF.